This T cell receptor beta chain emerged from a study of T cells expressing NK-cell markers. The CDR3 length is 13 residues. Germline V gene sequence: CDR1 SGHKS, CDR2 YYEKEE (reference sequence). TCRdb reanalyzed the 5' RACE reads and collapses them to one entry per CDR3 protein, without DNA. This sample contains 150,000 to 180,000 distinct CDR3 sequences. The chain links TRBV5-5 to TRBJ2-7. This clonotype originated in a woman in her forties or fifties in good health. Input material: blood T cells: a sorted CD56 or NKG2C T cell subset, CD4+ or CD8+ T cells, or bulk PBMC T cells (not recorded which). CDR3 amino acids: CASSLTPAYELYF.